These 27 T cell receptor beta chains were sequenced from one sample in a study of human versus mouse CDR3 diversity and MHC coevolution. Sequenced by immunoSEQ multiplex PCR; TCRdb stores in-frame clones only, minus some. The repertoire consists of more than 55,000 clones, with around 94% occurring once and the leading ten covering approximately 20%. Input material: naive CD4+ T cells from blood. The sample's subset: CD45RO-negative CD62L-positive naive CD4 T cells. These receptors all come from a person between 55 and 69 years old in good health.

This chain links TRBV19 with TRBJ1-2; TRBD1 matches 8 bases. CDR1 and CDR2 from the germline V gene are LNHDA and SQIVND (reference sequence). CDR3 length: 16 residues. V lost 9 bases to trimming and J lost 4 bases; unmatched junction nucleotides: 16. CDR3 sequence reads: CASTPAGQAPVYGYTF. The CDR3 DNA reads TGTGCCAGCACTCCGGCGGGACAGGCACCAGTCTATGGCTACACCTTC.

The rearrangement uses TRBV6-1 and TRBJ1-1; the D is unclear. The CDR3 runs 16 residues. Germline CDR1 reads MNHNS; CDR2 reads SASEGT. V lost 2 bases, J lost 2 bases, and 15 bases lay in between. For the CDR3, the DNA is TGTGCCAGCAGTGAAATCGGGGTCCGAGGTAACACTGAAGCTTTCTTT. Residues: CASSEIGVRGNTEAFF.

This rearrangement joins TRBV5-1 to TRBJ2-6; TRBD1 agrees at 10 bases. Trimming at V came to 4 bases and at J to 2 bases, leaving 6 bases not matched to a gene. CDR3 size: 17 residues. Germline V gives CDR1 SGHRS, CDR2 YFSETQ. CDR3 DNA: TGCGCCAGCAGCGGAGGGGACAGGGGAGCTGGGGCCAACGTCCTGACTTTC. This sequence encodes CASSGGDRGAGANVLTF.

V usage is TRBV29-1 and J usage is TRBJ1-2; TRBD1 is a possible D gene (5 bases). The V end was cut by 6 bases, the J end by 4 bases, with 21 bases between. The CDR3 is made up of 15 amino acids. Germline CDR1 SQVTM, CDR2 ANQGSEA. This chain's CDR3 is CSVADSPWASYGYTF. CDR3 DNA sequence: TGCAGCGTGGCCGACAGCCCTTGGGCTTCCTATGGCTACACCTTC.

J is TRBJ2-2 and V is TRBV19, with 12 bases matching TRBD2. The ends lost 0 bases at V and 5 bases at J; junction bases unmatched: 7. Germline loops: CDR1 LNHDA, CDR2 SQIVND (reference sequence). This CDR3 has 18 residues. CDR3 amino acids: CASSIDVGLAGRTGELFF. CDR3 nucleotide sequence: TGTGCCAGTAGTATAGATGTCGGACTAGCGGGACGTACCGGGGAGCTGTTTTTT. Filled out from reference TRBV19 and TRBJ2-2, the complete variable domain reads DGGITQSPKYLFRKEGQNVTLSCEQNLNHDAMYWYRQDPGQGLRLIYYSQIVNDFQKGDIAEGYSVSREKKESFPLTVTSAQKNPTAFYLCASSIDVGLAGRTGELFFGEGSRLTVL.

The CDR3 spells CATGNRGRRERGEKLFF. The CDR3 nucleotides read TGCGCCACCGGAAACAGGGGGCGCCGTGAAAGAGGAGAAAAACTGTTTTTT. The chain uses TRBV23-1 and TRBJ1-4; 9 bases align to TRBD1. TRBV23-1 is flagged as an ORF with uncertain function. There are 17 residues in the CDR3. V gave up 10 bases and J gave up 8 bases; unmatched junction bases: 20.

This chain connects TRBV4-1 to TRBJ2-7, with D possibly matching TRBD1 (6 bases). The CDR3 totals 17 residues. The V gene's germline CDR1 is MGHRA and CDR2 YSYEKL. V shed 0 bases and J shed 7 bases, with 22 bases lying between them. CDR3 DNA: TGCGCCAGCAGCCAAGATCTACGGGTACAGGGTTTAAGTGAGCAGTACTTC. This sequence encodes CASSQDLRVQGLSEQYF.

V gene TRBV6-1 combines with J gene TRBJ2-7; 7 positions agree with TRBD2. This CDR3 comprises 11 residues. Germline V gene sequence: CDR1 MNHNS, CDR2 SASEGT. V dropped 7 bases and J dropped 3; count of bases not matched to a gene: 0. The CDR3 nucleotides are TGTGCCAGCACGGGGGGCTACGAGCAGTACTTC. Translated: CASTGGYEQYF.

This clone was detected only once. The chain is built from TRBV5-1 and TRBJ2-2; TRBD1 agrees at 9 bases. With 4 bases clipped from V and 1 base from J, the junction kept 5 bases outside the gene matches. This CDR3 is built from 16 residues. The germline CDR1 and CDR2 sequences are SGHRS and YFSETQ. The CDR3 bases are TGCGCCAGCAGCCAAGTGACAGGGGGGAACACCGGGGAGCTGTTTTTT. Protein: CASSQVTGGNTGELFF. Full variable domain (missing parts from reference TRBV5-1 and TRBJ2-2): KAGVTQTPRYLIKTRGQQVTLSCSPISGHRSVSWYQQTPGQGLQFLFEYFSETQRNKGNFPGRFSGRQFSNSRSEMNVSTLELGDSALYLCASSQVTGGNTGELFFGEGSRLTVL.

The V call is TRBV23-1, the J call TRBJ1-4, with D possibly TRBD1 on 5 matching bases. TRBV23-1 is sorted into the ORF group, with uncertain function. The CDR3 has 17 amino acids. Trimming pared 0 bases from V and 0 bases from J, leaving 11 bases between. CDR3 sequence: CASSQSDNPSTNEKLFF. CDR3 coding DNA: TGCGCCAGCAGTCAATCGGACAATCCGTCAACTAATGAAAAACTGTTTTTT.

The CDR3 protein is CASSLGTEQETQYF. Here the CDR3 DNA reads TGTGCCAGCAGCCTTGGGACAGAACAAGAGACCCAGTACTTC. The V and J genes are TRBV7-9 and TRBJ2-5; 7 bases line up with TRBD1. This CDR3 spans 14 amino acids. The germline gives CDR1 SEHNR, CDR2 FQNEAQ (reference sequence). Trimming cost V 5 bases and J 2 bases; bases outside gene matches: 5.

This clone was counted a few times. The V call is TRBV19, the J call TRBJ1-3; TRBD1 matches 7 bases. The CDR3 is 17 residues long. V was clipped by 4 bases and J by 0 bases; unmatched bases: 9. Germline CDR1 reads LNHDA; CDR2 reads SQIVND (reference sequence). The CDR3 region is CASSTLLQGISGNTIYF. For the CDR3, the DNA is TGTGCCAGTAGTACTCTATTACAGGGGATCTCTGGAAACACCATATATTTT.

The chain has TRBV11-3 and TRBJ2-2, with 7 bases identical to TRBD1. The J segment lost 4 bases and the V segment lost 0 bases, leaving 5 bases of the junction unmatched. CDR3 length: 16 residues. In germline, CDR1 is SGHNT, CDR2 YENEEA. This CDR3 is CASSLDVRQGTGELFF. The CDR3 bases are TGTGCCAGCAGCTTAGATGTCCGACAGGGCACCGGGGAGCTGTTTTTT.

The chain combines TRBV5-1 with TRBJ2-5; D is unresolved. The V and J ends lost 7 bases and 2 bases respectively, with 24 bases between them. The germline V gene encodes CDR1 SGHRS and CDR2 YFSETQ. The CDR3 loop spans 17 amino acids. The CDR3 loop is CASSYGATHGFQETQYF. The CDR3 DNA sequence: TGCGCCAGCTCATACGGTGCGACCCACGGGTTTCAAGAGACCCAGTACTTC.

V is TRBV19 and J is TRBJ1-4, with a possible D match to TRBD1 (6 bases). V was trimmed by 1 base and J by 3 bases, leaving 9 bases between them. Germline assignment: CDR1 LNHDA and CDR2 SQIVND (reference sequence). The CDR3 spans 15 residues. For the CDR3, the DNA is TGTGCCAGTAGTATAGTGACAGGCGCTAATGAAAAACTGTTTTTT. Protein product: CASSIVTGANEKLFF. The full variable domain, its missing parts supplied by reference TRBV19 and TRBJ1-4, is DGGITQSPKYLFRKEGQNVTLSCEQNLNHDAMYWYRQDPGQGLRLIYYSQIVNDFQKGDIAEGYSVSREKKESFPLTVTSAQKNPTAFYLCASSIVTGANEKLFFGSGTQLSVL.

In this sample, this clone turned up a few times. The chain employs TRBV25-1 and TRBJ2-1, with 9 bases identical to TRBD2. This CDR3 contains 14 residues. Germline loops: CDR1 MGHDK, CDR2 SYGVNS. Trimming removed 10 bases from V and 6 bases from J; junction bases left unmatched: 10. CDR3 residues: CATESAGGTNEQFF. The CDR3 region has the DNA TGTGCCACCGAGTCGGCGGGAGGGACCAATGAGCAGTTCTTC.

The chain joins TRBV7-9 to TRBJ1-2, with D possibly matching TRBD1 (6 bases). V lost 5 bases and J 4 bases, leaving 20 bases between the germline ends. This CDR3 has 16 residues. In germline, CDR1 is SEHNR, CDR2 FQNEAQ (reference sequence). For the CDR3, the DNA is TGTGCCAGCAGCCCGCTCGGGACATCCGAGGGCTATGGCTACACCTTC. It encodes CASSPLGTSEGYGYTF. The variable domain in full, completed from reference TRBV7-9 and TRBJ1-2, reads DTGVSQNPRHKITKRGQNVTFRCDPISEHNRLYWYRQTLGQGPEFLTYFQNEAQLEKSRLLSDRFSAERPKGSFSTLEIQRTEQGDSAMYLCASSPLGTSEGYGYTFGSGTRLTVV.

J is TRBJ1-2 and V is TRBV14; TRBD1 matches 11 bases. This CDR3 has 15 amino acids. Looked up from germline, CDR1 is SGHDN and CDR2 is FVKESK. V trimming: 1 base; J trimming: 8 bases; junction bases outside the gene matches: 6. CDR3 coding DNA: TGTGCCAGCAGCCAAGCCGGGACAGGGGGTATCGGCTACACCTTC. Translating it yields CASSQAGTGGIGYTF.

The chain has TRBV11-2 and TRBJ2-3; TRBD1 might be the D (5 bases). The germline CDR1 and CDR2 sequences are SGHAT and FQNNGV. With 5 bases removed from V and 0 bases from J, the gap between germline ends came to 12 bases. There are 15 residues in the CDR3. CDR3 protein: CASSPTGHSTDTQYF. The DNA for the CDR3 is TGTGCCAGCAGCCCAACAGGACATAGCACAGATACGCAGTATTTT.

This chain joins TRBV19 and TRBJ2-5; 9 bases agree with TRBD1. With the DNA end fitting TRBJ2-7 better, the J assignment may be wrong. This CDR3 spans 15 amino acids. CDR1 and CDR2 (germline): LNHDA, SQIVND (reference sequence). CDR3 nucleotides: TGTGCCAGTAGTCTGAGGACAGGGGATACCGGCGAGCAGTACTTC. This translates into CASSLRTGDTGEQYF.

The chain combines TRBV20-1 with TRBJ2-2; possible D gene TRBD2, 6 bases. CDR3 size: 11 residues. V lost 3 bases, J lost 7 bases, and 6 bases lay in between. Germline V gives CDR1 DFQATT, CDR2 SNEGSKA (reference sequence). The CDR3, as DNA: TGCAGTGCTAGGGGGGGCGGGGAGCTGTTTTTT. It codes for CSARGGGELFF.

This clone was detected once. The chain combines TRBV6-1 with TRBJ2-7, with TRBD1 identical over 8 bases. Germline-derived CDR1 and CDR2 are MNHNS and SASEGT. The CDR3 has 14 amino acids. V lost 7 bases to trimming and J lost 2 bases; unmatched junction nucleotides: 7. The CDR3 region is CASTTDRAAYEQYF. The CDR3 nucleotides read TGTGCCAGCACCACGGACAGGGCAGCCTACGAGCAGTACTTC.

The chain has TRBV29-1 and TRBJ1-5; TRBD1 is a possible D gene (6 bases). The CDR3 runs 12 residues. V lost 5 bases to trimming and J lost 4 bases, with 9 bases between them. Per the germline V gene, CDR1 is SQVTM and CDR2 is ANQGSEA. For the CDR3, the DNA is TGCAGCGTTCTACAGGGAAATCAGCCCCAGCATTTT. It codes for CSVLQGNQPQHF.

A single count supports this clone. This chain links TRBV11-2 with TRBJ1-2; D uncertain. V lost 0 bases, J lost 2 bases, and 13 bases lay in between. This CDR3 is 16 amino acids long. Germline values: CDR1 SGHAT, CDR2 FQNNGV. CDR3 coding DNA: TGTGCCAGCAGCTTAGATCCACGGAGATCGAACTATGGCTACACCTTC. Amino acids: CASSLDPRRSNYGYTF.

J is TRBJ2-2 and V is TRBV11-3; 7 bases line up with TRBD2. V lost 4 bases, J lost 1 base, and 3 bases stayed unmatched. The germline V gene has CDR1 SGHNT and CDR2 YENEEA. The CDR3 is 15 residues long. The CDR3 reads CASSYSGLNTGELFF. The CDR3 DNA is TGTGCCAGCAGCTATAGCGGGTTGAACACCGGGGAGCTGTTTTTT.

The CDR3 DNA follows: TGTGCCATCAGTGTTGGCAGGGCAGGGGAGACCCAGTACTTC. Translated, it gives CAISVGRAGETQYF. The chain couples TRBV10-3 to TRBJ2-5; a possible D gene is TRBD1 (5 bases). This CDR3 region has 14 residues. Germline V CDR1 and CDR2: ENHRY, SYGVKD. The ends were cut back, 4 bases at V and 5 bases at J, with 14 bases in the middle.

The chain recombines TRBV11-3 with TRBJ2-5; 13 nucleotides match TRBD2. V lost 5 bases and J lost 5; bases outside the gene matches: 2. The CDR3 extends over 14 amino acids. The V gene's germline CDR1 is SGHNT and CDR2 YENEEA. The CDR3 nucleotides read TGTGCCAGCAGCATGACTAGCGGGAGGGAGACCCAGTACTTC. Protein product: CASSMTSGRETQYF.